Below are 9 T cell receptor beta chains sequenced from a single sample in a study of shared clonotypes between healthy human individuals. Data came from immunoSEQ multiplex PCR; TCRdb stores just in-frame clones and leaves some out. The sample has about 2 million clones; approximately 94% are singletons. Naive CD8 cells were CD45RO-negative, positively selected for CCR7, excluding terminally differentiated effector memory CD45RA+ cells. Sequencing was carried out using naive CD8+ T cells sorted from blood. The receptors shown here come from a young man in good health.

In the case of this clone: Within the sample, other DNA sequences also encode this same CDR3. The V gene is TRBV9, the J gene TRBJ1-4; tentative D call: TRBD1 (6 bases). Germline loops: CDR1 SGDLS, CDR2 YYNGEE. CDR3 size: 15 residues. Trimming removed 0 bases at V and 3 bases at J, with 9 bases between. The CDR3 DNA reads TGTGCCAGCAGCGTAGGGGGGGCGTCTAATGAAAAACTGTTTTTT. The encoded protein is CASSVGGASNEKLFF.

V usage is TRBV9 and J usage is TRBJ1-1; 7 bases are a match to TRBD1. V gave up 4 bases and J gave up 4 bases; unmatched junction bases: 7. The CDR3 loop spans 14 amino acids. Looked up from germline, CDR1 is SGDLS and CDR2 is YYNGEE. CDR3: CASSPRQGVTEAFF. As DNA, the CDR3 is TGTGCCAGCAGCCCCCGACAGGGAGTCACTGAAGCTTTCTTT.

V gene TRBV4-1 combines with J gene TRBJ2-2; D is uncertain. This CDR3 region has 14 residues. The V and J ends lost 4 bases and 1 base respectively, with 7 bases between them. Per the germline V gene, CDR1 is MGHRA and CDR2 is YSYEKL. CDR3 DNA: TGCGCCAGCAGCCTAGCTCGGAACACCGGGGAGCTGTTTTTT. Translation: CASSLARNTGELFF.

The chain combines TRBV13 with TRBJ2-6, with a tentative D call TRBD1 (6 bases). Germline values: CDR1 PRHDT, CDR2 FYEKMQ (reference sequence). The V and J ends lost 3 bases and 4 bases respectively, with 22 bases between them. The CDR3 spans 19 residues. In DNA, the CDR3 is TGTGCCAGCAGCTTCGGGACACAAGGTTTTGTTACAGGGGCCAACGTCCTGACTTTC. Encoded protein: CASSFGTQGFVTGANVLTF. Based on the CDR3 plus reference TRBV13 and TRBJ2-6, the full variable domain is AAGVIQSPRHLIKEKRETATLKCYPIPRHDTVYWYQQGPGQDPQFLISFYEKMQSDKGSIPDRFSAQQFSDYHSELNMSSLELGDSALYFCASSFGTQGFVTGANVLTFGAGSRLTVL.

The CDR3 is CASSLVADSPLHF. The CDR3 DNA reads as TGTGCCAGCAGCTTAGTCGCAGATTCACCCCTCCACTTT. This chain links TRBV11-2 with TRBJ1-6; D is unclear. V gave up 1 base and J gave up 8 bases, with 6 bases separating them. The CDR3 loop spans 13 amino acids. Germline CDR1 is SGHAT and CDR2 is FQNNGV.

The chain couples TRBV30 to TRBJ1-1; the D is unclear. The CDR3 extends over 12 amino acids. Trimming removed 5 bases at V and 5 bases at J, with 12 bases between. The V gene's germline CDR1 is GTSNPN and CDR2 SVGIG (reference sequence). CDR3 sequence reads: CAWEDSGTEAFF. In DNA, the CDR3 is TGTGCCTGGGAGGATAGTGGGACTGAAGCTTTCTTT.

The chain couples TRBV7-3 to TRBJ2-7, with 7 bases lining up with TRBD1. Germline CDR1 and CDR2: SGHTA and FQGTGA. V trimming: 2 bases; J trimming: 4 bases; junction bases outside the gene matches: 11. The CDR3 length is 16 residues. The CDR3 DNA is TGTGCCAGCAGCTTAGTAATGGACCGGGACAGTTACGAGCAGTACTTC. Protein sequence: CASSLVMDRDSYEQYF.

The gene calls are TRBV13 and TRBJ1-4; D is perhaps TRBD1 (5 bases). Trimming took 5 bases from V and 7 from J, leaving 11 bases between them. The CDR3 is 13 residues long. Germline V gene sequence: CDR1 PRHDT, CDR2 FYEKMQ (reference sequence). The CDR3 DNA is TGTGCCAGCAGCGCGAGGGGTGGTGAAAAACTGTTTTTT. It specifies CASSARGGEKLFF.

V usage is TRBV5-1 and J usage is TRBJ2-1, with 10 bases matching TRBD2. J lost 4 bases, V lost 0 bases, and 4 bases had no gene match. This CDR3 has 16 residues. CDR1 is SGHRS and CDR2 is YFSETQ in the germline V gene. CDR3 protein: CASSLEGSGGYNEQFF. CDR3 nucleotide sequence: TGCGCCAGCAGCTTGGAGGGTAGCGGGGGGTACAATGAGCAGTTCTTC.